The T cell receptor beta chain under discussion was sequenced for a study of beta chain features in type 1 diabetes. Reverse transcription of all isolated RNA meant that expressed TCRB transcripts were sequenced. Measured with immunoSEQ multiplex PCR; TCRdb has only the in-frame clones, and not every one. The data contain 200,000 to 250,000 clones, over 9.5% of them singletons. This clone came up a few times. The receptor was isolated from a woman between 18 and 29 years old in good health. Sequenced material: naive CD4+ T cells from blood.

As DNA, the CDR3 is TGTGCCTGGAGTGTAGGGCTAGCGGGAGGATACAATGAGCAGTTCTTC. This sequence encodes CAWSVGLAGGYNEQFF. The chain combines TRBV30 with TRBJ2-1; 11 bases fit TRBD2. The CDR3 runs 16 residues. Germline-derived CDR1 and CDR2 are GTSNPN and SVGIG (reference sequence). The ends lost 0 bases at V and 4 bases at J; junction bases unmatched: 5.